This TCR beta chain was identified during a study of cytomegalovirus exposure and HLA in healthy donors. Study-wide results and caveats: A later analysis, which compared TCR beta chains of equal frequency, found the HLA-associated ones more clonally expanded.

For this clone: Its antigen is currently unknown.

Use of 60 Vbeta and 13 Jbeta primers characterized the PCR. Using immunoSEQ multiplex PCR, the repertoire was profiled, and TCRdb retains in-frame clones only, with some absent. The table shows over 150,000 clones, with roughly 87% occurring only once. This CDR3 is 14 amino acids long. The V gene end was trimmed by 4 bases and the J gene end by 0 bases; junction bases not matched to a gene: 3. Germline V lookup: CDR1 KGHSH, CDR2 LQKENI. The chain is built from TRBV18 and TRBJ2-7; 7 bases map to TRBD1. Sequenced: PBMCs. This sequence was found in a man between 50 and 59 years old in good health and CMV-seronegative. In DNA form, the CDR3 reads TGTGCCAGCTCACAATGGGACAGCTCCTACGAGCAGTACTTC. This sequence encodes CASSQWDSSYEQYF.